Presented here are 32 T cell receptor beta chains from one specimen sequenced in a study of vaccination and CD4 T cells after COVID-19. The antigens these receptors bind are not known. Treatment indicated: approximately 9-day PBMC culture with coronavirus spike peptide pools or control peptides (ViraFEST assay). Sequencing of the DNA from cultured CD4+ T cells was carried out with the Oncomine TCR Beta short-read assay. Each CDR3 protein gets one entry after TCRdb re-called the PCR reads with MiXCR. The table lists tens of thousands of distinct CDR3 sequences, around three quarters of them singletons, with just over 8.5% in the top ten. The sample comprised CD4+ T cells from blood, cultured in vitro. These TCRs come from a human donor who had recovered from COVID-19.

The count of this clonotype is one. The DNA of the CDR3 is TGTGCCAGCGGGGGTAAATCTGGAAACACCATATATTTT. Amino acid sequence: CASGGKSGNTIYF. The gene calls are TRBV7-9 and TRBJ1-3, with D possibly TRBD1 on 5 matching bases. Per the germline V gene, CDR1 is SEHNR and CDR2 is FQNEAQ (reference sequence). The CDR3 totals 13 residues. With 8 bases removed from V and 1 base from J, the gap between germline ends came to 9 bases.

With respect to this clonotype: The junction does not match germline at one end; this may be a read error. The V gene is TRBV7-2, the J gene TRBJ2-5; TRBD2 matches 7 bases. The length of the CDR3 is 15 residues. Per germline, CDR1 SGHTA and CDR2 FQGNSA. CDR3 loop: CANSLEGTIKETQYF. The CDR3 nucleotides are TGTGCCAACAGCTTAGAGGGGACTATCAAAGAGACCCAGTACTTC.

The chain links TRBV25-1 to TRBJ1-1; D unclear. This CDR3 has 18 residues. The germline gives CDR1 MGHDK, CDR2 SYGVNS. Trimming took off 1 base at V and 0 bases at J, with 18 bases between the two ends. CDR3 region: CASSEFFSPRTMNTEAFF. CDR3 DNA: TGTGCCAGCAGTGAATTTTTCTCGCCCAGGACGATGAACACTGAAGCTTTCTTT.

This clonotype was detected only a few times. The chain combines TRBV20-1 with TRBJ2-2; unclear D gene. The CDR3 spans 12 residues. V dropped 3 bases and J dropped 3 bases, with 5 bases sitting between them. Germline V CDR1 and CDR2: DFQATT, SNEGSKA (reference sequence). The CDR3 loop reads CSASVDTGELFF. DNA for the CDR3: TGCAGTGCTAGCGTGGACACCGGGGAGCTGTTTTTT.

This chain joins TRBV19 and TRBJ2-4, with D possibly matching TRBD1 (6 bases). CDR3 size: 15 residues. CDR1 LNHDA and CDR2 SQIVND come from the germline V gene (reference sequence). Trimming took 2 bases from V and 2 from J, leaving 10 bases between them. This chain's CDR3 is CASSIWTDPKNIQYF. In nucleotides, the CDR3 is TGTGCCAGTAGTATATGGACAGATCCCAAAAACATTCAGTACTTC.

The chain has TRBV21-1 and TRBJ2-7; the table's D call, TRBD2, was not checked against the DNA. TRBV21-1 is a pseudogene locus. The CDR3 is 15 amino acids. CDR3 residues: CASSPPPGGTYEQYF. The CDR3 DNA is TGTGCCAGCAGCCCCCCACCGGGAGGGACGTACGAGCAGTACTTC.

V is TRBV24-1 and J is TRBJ1-5; possible D gene TRBD1, 6 bases. The CDR3 has 13 residues. CDR1 and CDR2 (germline): KGHDR, SFDVKD. V lost 5 bases, J lost 9 bases, and 13 bases lay in between. The CDR3 sequence: CATSVTQGAPQHF. CDR3 sequence (DNA): TGTGCCACCAGTGTTACACAGGGAGCGCCCCAGCATTTT.

This chain uses TRBV10-3 with TRBJ2-7, with unresolved D. There are 16 residues in the CDR3. Germline-derived CDR1 and CDR2 are ENHRY and SYGVKD. The V end was cut by 0 bases, the J end by 7 bases, with 19 bases between. CDR3 coding DNA: TGTGCCATCAGTGAGTCCCACGGGCCCGCTTTGATGGAGCAGTACTTC. Residues: CAISESHGPALMEQYF.

The CDR3 DNA reads as TGCGCCAGCAGCCTAGATCTAGGGGTTGGTGGTCAGCCCCAGCATTTT. This translates into CASSLDLGVGGQPQHF. The genes are TRBV4-3 and TRBJ1-5; D is possibly TRBD1 (5 bases). V was pared by 4 bases and J by 6 bases, with 19 bases between. CDR1 is LGHNA, CDR2 YSLEER, per germline. The CDR3 is 16 amino acids.

This clonotype was detected a few times. The J gene is TRBJ2-7, the V gene TRBV12-3 or TRBV12-4; D remains ambiguous. Trimming took off 6 bases at V and 9 bases at J, with 18 bases between the two ends. The CDR3 runs to 13 residues. In DNA, the CDR3 is TGTGCCAGCAGGGCTAGGTCGACGGATCGGCAGTACTTC. Translating gives CASRARSTDRQYF.

This chain joins TRBV15 and TRBJ1-5, with D possibly matching TRBD1 (6 bases). The V gene's germline CDR1 is LNHNV and CDR2 YYDKDF (reference sequence). The V end was cut by 0 bases, the J end by 5 bases, with 11 bases between. The CDR3 totals 15 residues. CDR3 DNA: TGTGCCACCAGCAGAGATCTGGCAGGGGATCAGCCCCAGCATTTT. Translated: CATSRDLAGDQPQHF.

CDR3 DNA: TGCAGTGCTAGAGCTCCTACTAGCGGGAGGAATCGTGAGCAGTTCTTC. It codes for CSARAPTSGRNREQFF. This sequence joins TRBV20-1 and TRBJ2-1; TRBD2 agrees at 12 bases. The CDR3 totals 16 residues. With 1 base clipped from V and 9 bases from J, the junction kept 10 bases outside the gene matches. Germline V gene data show CDR1 as DFQATT and CDR2 as SNEGSKA (reference sequence).

The chain joins TRBV30 to TRBJ1-1; possible D gene TRBD1, 5 bases. This CDR3 contains 15 residues. From germline, CDR1 is GTSNPN and CDR2 SVGIG (reference sequence). V was clipped by 4 bases and J by 1 base, with 16 bases between them. The CDR3 loop reads CAWTIRGTGNTEAFF. The CDR3 coding sequence is TGTGCCTGGACCATACGCGGGACGGGGAACACTGAAGCTTTCTTT. Based on the CDR3 plus reference TRBV30 and TRBJ1-1, the full variable domain is SQTIHQWPATLVQPVGSPLSLECTVEGTSNPNLYWYRQAAGRGLQLLFYSVGIGQISSEVPQNLSASRPQDRQFILSSKKLLLSDSGFYLCAWTIRGTGNTEAFFGQGTRLTVV.

V gene TRBV28 combines with J gene TRBJ2-2, with D tentatively TRBD2 (7 bases). Per germline, CDR1 MDHEN and CDR2 SYDVKM. The CDR3 covers 13 residues. V dropped 7 bases and J dropped 5 bases, with 11 bases sitting between them. CDR3 bases: TGTGCCAGCAAACAGGGAGGGACCGGGGAGCTGTTTTTT. It codes for CASKQGGTGELFF.

The chain employs TRBV6-1 and TRBJ2-2; the D is unclear. Germline loops: CDR1 MNHNS, CDR2 SASEGT. V lost 3 bases and J 1 base, leaving 9 bases between the germline ends. The CDR3 sequence is 15 residues long. CDR3 amino acids: CASSETELNTGELFF. The CDR3 DNA follows: TGTGCCAGCAGTGAGACGGAATTGAACACCGGGGAGCTGTTTTTT.

The rearrangement links TRBV20-1 to TRBJ1-2; TRBD1 aligns across 7 bases. V lost 4 bases, J lost 4 bases, and 9 bases stayed unmatched. CDR1 and CDR2 from the germline V gene are DFQATT and SNEGSKA (reference sequence). This CDR3 spans 14 amino acids. CDR3 DNA: TGCAGTGCTATAAGAGGGGGCGAGGGCTATGGCTACACCTTC. The encoded protein is CSAIRGGEGYGYTF.

The gene calls are TRBV11-3 and TRBJ1-1; no definite D call. Germline assignment: CDR1 SGHNT and CDR2 YENEEA. The CDR3 runs 13 residues. The ends were cut back, 5 bases at V and 1 base at J, with 8 bases in the middle. CDR3 DNA: TGTGCCAGCAGCGTTCAACGGAACACTGAAGCTTTCTTT. Encoded protein: CASSVQRNTEAFF. The full variable domain, in which reference TRBV11-3 and TRBJ1-1 provide the parts outside the CDR3, is EAGVVQSPRYKIIEKKQPVAFWCNPISGHNTLYWYLQNLGQGPELLIRYENEEAVDDSQLPKDRFSAERLKGVDSTLKIQPAELGDSAVYLCASSVQRNTEAFFGQGTRLTVV.

This clonotype was detected only once. This chain uses TRBV7-9 with TRBJ2-7; no reliable D call. CDR1 and CDR2 from the germline V gene are SEHNR and FQNEAQ (reference sequence). The CDR3 is 14 residues long. V dropped 1 base and J dropped 1 base, with 8 bases sitting between them. The CDR3 nucleotides read TGTGCCAGCAGCTTAGGGGCCCCGTCCTACGAGCAGTACTTC. As protein: CASSLGAPSYEQYF.

The genes are TRBV19 and TRBJ1-1, with a weak D call TRBD1 (6 bases). V was clipped by 7 bases and J by 4 bases, with 16 bases between them. This CDR3 spans 14 amino acids. CDR1 is LNHDA and CDR2 is SQIVND in the germline V gene (reference sequence). CDR3 region: CASISIRGITEAFF. CDR3 DNA: TGTGCCAGTATCAGCATCAGGGGTATCACTGAAGCTTTCTTT. The full variable domain, rest sourced from reference TRBV19 and TRBJ1-1, is DGGITQSPKYLFRKEGQNVTLSCEQNLNHDAMYWYRQDPGQGLRLIYYSQIVNDFQKGDIAEGYSVSREKKESFPLTVTSAQKNPTAFYLCASISIRGITEAFFGQGTRLTVV.

The chain links TRBV2 to TRBJ2-1; 9 nucleotides agree with TRBD1. Germline CDR1 SNHLY, CDR2 FYNNEI. The CDR3 covers 18 residues. V was pared by 6 bases and J by 4 bases, with 16 bases of the junction left unmatched. The CDR3 here is CASSARGQGRLGYNEQFF. The CDR3 DNA reads as TGTGCCAGCAGCGCTCGTGGACAGGGGAGATTAGGGTACAATGAGCAGTTCTTC.

DNA of the CDR3: TGTGCCAGCAGCTTATTTTCCAGGGGAAATTCACCCCTCCACTTT. Its translation is CASSLFSRGNSPLHF. The chain links TRBV11-2 to TRBJ1-6; the D gene is possibly TRBD1 (6 bases). Germline-derived CDR1 and CDR2 are SGHAT and FQNNGV. V gave up 2 bases and J gave up 7 bases, with 12 bases separating them. CDR3 size: 15 residues.

This clonotype was seen only a few times. The rearrangement uses TRBV12-3 or TRBV12-4 and TRBJ1-1; D remains ambiguous. V lost 6 bases to trimming and J lost 4 bases, with 6 bases between them. This CDR3 comprises 11 residues. This CDR3 is CASSRTTEAFF. CDR3 DNA sequence: TGTGCCAGCAGCCGGACCACTGAAGCTTTCTTT.

This chain links TRBV19 with TRBJ1-3; unclear D gene. The CDR3 has 15 residues. Germline lookup yields CDR1 LNHDA and CDR2 SQIVND (reference sequence). Trimming cost V 5 bases and J 0 bases, with 11 bases left between them. CDR3 loop: CASSPFSYSGNTIYF. The DNA for the CDR3 is TGTGCCAGTAGTCCCTTCTCCTACTCTGGAAACACCATATATTTT.

This chain joins TRBV6-1 and TRBJ2-5; D may be TRBD1 (7 bases). Looked up from germline, CDR1 is MNHNS and CDR2 is SASEGT. V was shortened by 10 bases and J by 0 bases, with 15 bases between the two germline ends. This CDR3 is built from 14 residues. CDR3 sequence reads: CATRAGQYQETQYF. The CDR3 DNA is TGTGCCACCCGGGCGGGACAGTACCAAGAGACCCAGTACTTC.

V is TRBV7-2 and J is TRBJ2-7; D is undetermined. The CDR3 runs 13 residues. V was clipped by 5 bases and J by 4 bases, with 12 bases between them. Germline lookup yields CDR1 SGHTA and CDR2 FQGNSA. The CDR3 nucleotides are TGTGCCAGCAGCCGCTCCACTCCTTACGAGCAGTACTTC. This gives the protein CASSRSTPYEQYF.

This chain joins TRBV5-4 and TRBJ1-1; perhaps TRBD1 as D (6 bases). Germline V gene data show CDR1 as SGHNT and CDR2 as YYREEE (reference sequence). The length of the CDR3 is 15 residues. Trimming removed 6 bases at V and 1 base at J, with 16 bases between. Here the CDR3 reads CASNRPGASNTEAFF. Written as DNA, the CDR3 is TGTGCCAGCAACCGTCCGGGGGCCTCGAACACTGAAGCTTTCTTT. The full variable domain, completed using reference TRBV5-4 and TRBJ1-1, is ETGVTQSPTHLIKTRGQQVTLRCSSQSGHNTVSWYQQALGQGPQFIFQYYREEENGRGNFPPRFSGLQFPNYSSELNVNALELDDSALYLCASNRPGASNTEAFFGQGTRLTVV.

The chain uses TRBV6-1 and TRBJ1-1, with 7 bases matching TRBD1. V gave up 10 bases and J gave up 4 bases; unmatched junction bases: 15. CDR1 is MNHNS, CDR2 SASEGT, per germline. The length of the CDR3 is 15 residues. The CDR3 loop is CAIRQGISGGTEAFF. The CDR3 bases are TGTGCCATCCGACAGGGTATCTCTGGGGGCACTGAAGCTTTCTTT.

The chain carries TRBV24-1 and TRBJ2-1; D remains ambiguous. Germline loops: CDR1 KGHDR, CDR2 SFDVKD. The CDR3 spans 13 residues. V lost 2 bases, J lost 3 bases, and 4 bases lay in between. CDR3 region: CATSDSNYNEQFF. The DNA of the CDR3 is TGTGCCACCAGTGATTCGAACTACAATGAGCAGTTCTTC.

The V call is TRBV27, the J call TRBJ1-5; no clear D gene. Germline V CDR1 and CDR2: MNHEY, SMNVEV (reference sequence). This CDR3 spans 13 amino acids. V was shortened by 6 bases and J by 7 bases, with 13 bases between the two germline ends. Here the CDR3 reads CASSPIYAQPQHF. The CDR3 nucleotides are TGTGCCAGCAGCCCTATTTATGCACAGCCCCAGCATTTT.

This chain uses TRBV7-3 with TRBJ2-1; weak D call: TRBD1 (6 bases). Trimming cost V 5 bases and J 7 bases, with 18 bases left between them. Looked up from germline, CDR1 is SGHTA and CDR2 is FQGTGA. CDR3 length equals 15 residues. The chain's CDR3 is CASSAHRVAVNEQFF. For the CDR3, the DNA is TGTGCCAGCAGCGCCCACAGGGTAGCCGTTAATGAGCAGTTCTTC.

V is TRBV4-3 and J is TRBJ1-2; D is undetermined. The germline V and J ends were trimmed by 2 bases and 6 bases, with 10 bases remaining between them. CDR1 LGHNA and CDR2 YSLEER come from the germline V gene. CDR3 length equals 13 residues. The chain's CDR3 is CASSQLGRNGYTF. In nucleotides, the CDR3 is TGCGCCAGCAGCCAACTGGGAAGGAATGGCTACACCTTC.

V and J are TRBV6-5 and TRBJ1-1, with 8 bases matching TRBD1. Germline V gene lookup returns CDR1 MNHEY and CDR2 SVGAGI. The CDR3 runs 16 residues. Trimming took 0 bases from V and 1 from J; bases not matched to a gene: 4. CDR3 DNA: TGTGCCAGCAGTTACTCCCAGGGGACAGGGAACACTGAAGCTTTCTTT. It translates to CASSYSQGTGNTEAFF.